Following are 14 T cell receptor beta chains from one sample sequenced in a study of blood T cells in healthy people across ages. Primed by a sample-barcoded 5' primer and a J-beta primer mix, a second PCR proceeded for about 6 to 12 cycles. MiXCR, applied by TCRdb to the 5' RACE reads, yields one record per CDR3 protein. The table has some 1,500,000 distinct CDR3 sequences, about 42% seen once. Sequencing was done on a sample of blood. The receptors shown here come from a woman under 30 in good health.

The CDR3 DNA reads TGTGCCAGCAGGCTACAGGGTTCTGGAAACACCATATATTTT. This gives the protein CASRLQGSGNTIYF. The chain uses TRBV6-5 and TRBJ1-3, with D maybe TRBD1 (6 bases). V shed 6 bases and J shed 1 base, with 10 bases lying between them. Germline CDR1 and CDR2: MNHEY and SVGAGI. CDR3 length: 14 amino acids.

The J gene is TRBJ2-7, the V gene TRBV7-2; 8 bases are shared with TRBD2. V lost 1 base, J lost 3 bases, and 8 bases stayed unmatched. The CDR3 runs 16 residues. CDR1 is SGHTA and CDR2 is FQGNSA in the germline V gene. Here the CDR3 DNA reads TGTGCCAGCAGCTTAGACGTTAGGAGCGGGGGCTACGAGCAGTACTTC. This gives the protein CASSLDVRSGGYEQYF.

This chain uses TRBV12-3 or TRBV12-4 with TRBJ1-5; 9 bases fit TRBD1. The length of the CDR3 is 18 residues. V trimming: 3 bases; J trimming: 0 bases; junction bases outside the gene matches: 9. The CDR3 sequence is CASSLGTGTGYSNQPQHF. The CDR3, as DNA: TGTGCCAGCAGTTTGGGGACCGGGACAGGGTATAGCAATCAGCCCCAGCATTTT.

This clonotype was detected only a few times. This rearrangement joins TRBV4-1 to TRBJ1-2; possibly TRBD1 for D (6 bases). V lost 2 bases and J 0 bases, leaving 22 bases between the germline ends. CDR1 is MGHRA and CDR2 is YSYEKL in the germline V gene. CDR3 length: 19 residues. The CDR3 spells CASSQPLRTDGKANYGYTF. DNA for the CDR3: TGCGCCAGCAGCCAACCCCTGAGGACAGACGGAAAAGCTAACTATGGCTACACCTTC.

This clonotype was seen only a few times. The rearrangement links TRBV12-3 or TRBV12-4 to TRBJ2-1; perhaps TRBD2 as D (6 bases). This CDR3 is built from 14 residues. Deletions cut 8 bases from V and 2 bases from J, with 13 bases between. Written as DNA, the CDR3 is TGTGCCAGCGGAGCGGGTCCGACCTACAATGAGCAGTTCTTC. Protein product: CASGAGPTYNEQFF.

The rearrangement uses TRBV27 and TRBJ2-7; D might be TRBD2 (6 bases). This CDR3 contains 13 residues. Germline V gene data show CDR1 as MNHEY and CDR2 as SMNVEV (reference sequence). V shed 5 bases and J shed 3 bases, with 11 bases lying between them. CDR3 coding DNA: TGTGCCAGCAGTGACGGAGGGTACTACGAGCAGTACTTC. Translating it yields CASSDGGYYEQYF.

This clonotype has ten or more counts. The gene calls are TRBV12-3 or TRBV12-4 and TRBJ2-5; a weak D match, TRBD1 (6 bases). This CDR3 has 13 residues. The germline V and J ends were trimmed by 7 bases and 2 bases, with 11 bases remaining between them. CDR3 nucleotide sequence: TGTGCCAGCACTCCGGACAGACAAGAGACCCAGTACTTC. It yields the protein CASTPDRQETQYF.

This clonotype occurred once. This sequence joins TRBV6-2 or TRBV6-3 and TRBJ2-5; D is perhaps TRBD2 (5 bases). The CDR3 has 14 residues. V shed 2 bases and J shed 11 bases, with 18 bases lying between them. Germline CDR1 is MNHEY and CDR2 is SVGEGT. The DNA of the CDR3 is TGTGCCAGCAGTTACCTTGGACTTCTCCACTCGCAGTACTTC. Encoded protein: CASSYLGLLHSQYF.

This sequence joins TRBV6-2 or TRBV6-3 and TRBJ1-6, with D possibly TRBD1 on 6 matching bases. Per the germline V gene, CDR1 is MNHEY and CDR2 is SVGEGT. V was cut by 4 bases and J by 4 bases, with 11 bases left in between. This CDR3 region has 15 residues. The CDR3 bases are TGTGCCAGCAGTTCGCCAGGGGCTTATAATTCACCCCTCCACTTT. It encodes CASSSPGAYNSPLHF.

The chain has TRBV20-1 and TRBJ2-7; 15 bases are a match to TRBD2. CDR1 DFQATT and CDR2 SNEGSKA come from the germline V gene (reference sequence). V lost 6 bases, J lost 3 bases, and 9 bases stayed unmatched. There are 16 residues in the CDR3. The CDR3: CSAGLAGGPRFYEQYF. CDR3 coding DNA: TGCAGTGCCGGACTAGCGGGAGGGCCCCGCTTCTACGAGCAGTACTTC.

This clonotype was seen a few times. This chain links TRBV14 with TRBJ2-1; D gene ambiguous. The CDR3 totals 13 residues. The V gene lost 1 base and the J gene lost 5 bases, with 6 bases spanning the gap. CDR1 is SGHDN and CDR2 is FVKESK in the germline V gene. This chain's CDR3 is CASSQALNNEQFF. In nucleotides, the CDR3 is TGTGCCAGCAGCCAAGCTTTAAACAATGAGCAGTTCTTC.

V and J are TRBV4-1 and TRBJ2-5, with 14 bases lining up with TRBD2. Trimming took 2 bases from V and 11 from J; bases not matched to a gene: 13. This CDR3 has 17 residues. The germline gives CDR1 MGHRA, CDR2 YSYEKL. The CDR3 region is CASSQLGLAGGADEQYF. The CDR3 nucleotides are TGCGCCAGCAGCCAATTAGGACTAGCGGGGGGTGCTGATGAGCAGTACTTC.

The chain combines TRBV6-2 or TRBV6-3 with TRBJ1-2, with D maybe TRBD1 (5 bases). V shed 2 bases and J shed 4 bases, with 8 bases lying between them. The CDR3 is 13 amino acids. Looked up from germline, CDR1 is MNHEY and CDR2 is SVGEGT. The CDR3, as DNA: TGTGCCAGCAGTTACGCGACAGTCTATGGCTACACCTTC. The encoded protein is CASSYATVYGYTF.

The chain is built from TRBV24-1 and TRBJ1-5; D call uncertain. Germline V gene data show CDR1 as KGHDR and CDR2 as SFDVKD. The CDR3 consists of 15 residues. V was clipped by 3 bases and J by 2 bases, with 10 bases between them. The CDR3 DNA reads as TGTGCCACCAGTGATACCGCTCAGGGCAATCAGCCCCAGCATTTT. This sequence encodes CATSDTAQGNQPQHF.